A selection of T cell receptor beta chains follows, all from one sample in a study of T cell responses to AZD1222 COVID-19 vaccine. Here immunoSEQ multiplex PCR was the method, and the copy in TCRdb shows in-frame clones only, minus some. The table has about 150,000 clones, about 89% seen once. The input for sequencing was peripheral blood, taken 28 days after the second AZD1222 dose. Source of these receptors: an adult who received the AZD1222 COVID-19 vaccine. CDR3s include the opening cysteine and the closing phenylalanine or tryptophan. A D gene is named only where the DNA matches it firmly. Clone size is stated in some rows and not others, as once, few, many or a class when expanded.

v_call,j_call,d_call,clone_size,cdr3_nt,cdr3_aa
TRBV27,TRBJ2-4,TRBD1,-,TGTGCCAGCAGTCTGACAGGGCGGAACATTCAGTACTTC,CASSLTGRNIQYF
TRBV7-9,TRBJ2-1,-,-,TGTGCCAGCAGACGGACTTGGTCGGATAACAATGAGCAGTTCTTC,CASRRTWSDNNEQFF
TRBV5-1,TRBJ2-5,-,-,TGCGCCAGCAGCTTGGGGACAGCCCAAGAGACCCAGTACTTC,CASSLGTAQETQYF
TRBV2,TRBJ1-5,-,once,TGTGCCAGCAGTGAAGAGGGCGTAGGCAATCAGCCCCAGCATTTT,CASSEEGVGNQPQHF
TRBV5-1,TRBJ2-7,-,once,TGCGCCAGCAGCTTGGTCTTCTCGGGCTCCTACGAGCAGTACTTC,CASSLVFSGSYEQYF
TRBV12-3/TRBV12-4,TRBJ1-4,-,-,TGTGCCAGCACCAGAGGGGATGGGAAAAAACTGTTTTTT,CASTRGDGKKLFF
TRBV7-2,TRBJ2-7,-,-,TGTGCCAGCAGCCGGCTGGGTTGGGTCTACGAGCAGTACTTC,CASSRLGWVYEQYF
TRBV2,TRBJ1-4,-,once,TGTGCGGTGGGAAGGGGGGAAAAACTGTTTTTT,CAVGRGEKLFF
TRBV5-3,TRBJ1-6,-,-,TGTGCCAGAAGCTTGGTTCTGGGCTCCTATAATTCACCCCTCCACTTT,CARSLVLGSYNSPLHF
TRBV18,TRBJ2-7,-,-,TGTGCCAGCTCACAGGGCGGGGTAACCTACGAGCAGTACTTC,CASSQGGVTYEQYF
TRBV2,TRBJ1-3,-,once,TGTGCCAGCAGTCCGCTTGGAAACACCATATATTTT,CASSPLGNTIYF
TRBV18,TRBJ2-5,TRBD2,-,TGTGCCAGCTCACCACTCGCTAGCGGGAGAAAGGGAGCAGAGACCCAGTACTTC,CASSPLASGRKGAETQYF
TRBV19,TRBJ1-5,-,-,TGTGCCAGTACCGAGCGCCAGAGCAATCAGCCCCAGCATTTT,CASTERQSNQPQHF
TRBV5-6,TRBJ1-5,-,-,TGTGCCAGCAGCTTGGGTGCAGGGGGCAATCAGCCCCAGCATTTT,CASSLGAGGNQPQHF
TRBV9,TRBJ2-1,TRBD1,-,TGTGCCAGCAGCGTCGGGAACAGGGGCCACAATGAGCAGTTCTTC,CASSVGNRGHNEQFF
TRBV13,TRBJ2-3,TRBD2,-,TGTGCCAGCAGTCCAGGACTAGCGGGAGGGCTTGGGGATACGCAGTATTTT,CASSPGLAGGLGDTQYF
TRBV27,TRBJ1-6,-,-,TGTGCCAGCAGTTGGACAGTAAATTCACCCCTCCACTTT,CASSWTVNSPLHF
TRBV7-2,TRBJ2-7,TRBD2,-,TGTGCCAGCAGCTTAGCTAGCGGGGGGGCTGGTGAGCAGTACTTC,CASSLASGGAGEQYF
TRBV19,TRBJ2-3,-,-,TGTGCCACCCAGGGGGGACTGGTAAGCACAGATACGCAGTATTTT,CATQGGLVSTDTQYF
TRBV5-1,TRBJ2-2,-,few,TGCGCCAGCAGCTTGGCAACCACCGGGGGCCGGGGCGGGGAGCTGTTTTTT,CASSLATTGGRGGELFF
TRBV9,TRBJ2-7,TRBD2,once,TGTGCCAGCAGCGTAGCCGGGACTAGTTACGAGCAGTACTTC,CASSVAGTSYEQYF
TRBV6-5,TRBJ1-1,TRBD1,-,TGTGCCAGCAGCCTGGGACAGCGAAACACTGAAGCTTTCTTT,CASSLGQRNTEAFF
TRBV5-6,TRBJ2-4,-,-,TGTGCCAGCAGCAAAAGTAGACCATCGGGCATTCAGTACTTC,CASSKSRPSGIQYF
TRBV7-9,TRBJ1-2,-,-,TGTGCCAGCAGCTTAGGCCGTAACGGCTACACCTTC,CASSLGRNGYTF
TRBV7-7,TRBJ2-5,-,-,TGTGCCAGCAGCCCCGGTTCGCGGGGCATCCAAGAGACCCAGTACTTC,CASSPGSRGIQETQYF
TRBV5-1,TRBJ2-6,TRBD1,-,TGCGCCAGCAGCTTGGAAGGGGGCGGGCGATGGAGGACTGGGGCCAACGTCCTGACTTTC,CASSLEGGGRWRTGANVLTF
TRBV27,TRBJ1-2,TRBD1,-,TGTGCCAGCAGTTCAAAACGGGACAGACACTATGGCTACACCTTC,CASSSKRDRHYGYTF
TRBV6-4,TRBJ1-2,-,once,TGTGCCAGCAGTGAAGAGAGAACAGGGAAAACCCTCAAGGCTAACTATGGCTACACCTTC,CASSEERTGKTLKANYGYTF
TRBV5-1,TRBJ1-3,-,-,TGCGCCAGCACGTCCGGGACGTCTGGAAACACCATATATTTT,CASTSGTSGNTIYF
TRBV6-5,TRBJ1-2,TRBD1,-,TGTGCCAGCAGTTACGGTCAGGGGGTCGGCTACACCTTC,CASSYGQGVGYTF
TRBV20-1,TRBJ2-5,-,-,TGCAGTGCTCGTCAAGAGACCCAGTACTTC,CSARQETQYF
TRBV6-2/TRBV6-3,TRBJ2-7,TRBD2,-,TGTGCCAGCAGTTCCCCTGGACTAGCGGGAGGGCTCTACGAGCAGTACTTC,CASSSPGLAGGLYEQYF
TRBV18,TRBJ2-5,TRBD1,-,TGTGCCAGCTCAGCATATGAAACGACAGGGGCGAAAGAGACCCAGTACTTC,CASSAYETTGAKETQYF
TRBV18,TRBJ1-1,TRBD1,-,TGTGCCAGCTCACCCGGGACAGGCAACACTGAAGCTTTCTTT,CASSPGTGNTEAFF
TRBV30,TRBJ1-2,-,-,TGTGCCTGGAGTGTTGGAGGGGACTATGGCTACACCTTC,CAWSVGGDYGYTF